The rows below give T cell receptor beta chains drawn from one sample of a study of blood T cell repertoires in COVID-19. Clones were sequenced by immunoSEQ multiplex PCR, and TCRdb holds only the in-frame ones, with some missing. Of 2,500 to 4,000 clones in the sample, just over 90% are singletons; the top ten hold about 1.5%. The sequencing sample was made of peripheral blood. Receptor source: a human donor in a cohort sampled during active COVID-19. The CDR3 runs from the conserved cysteine through the conserved F or W. The order of the fields is D gene, CDR3 length, V gene, J gene, clone size, CDR3 DNA, CDR3 protein. A D gene is named only where the DNA matches it firmly. Clone size, where shown, is once, few, many, or a class for clones that have expanded.

D: .
length: 14
V: TRBV10-2
J: TRBJ1-1
size: .
DNA: TGCGCCAGCAAGTGGTCGGTAGCCAGCACTGAAGCTTTCTTT
CDR3: CASKWSVASTEAFF

D: TRBD2
length: 21
V: TRBV9
J: TRBJ2-5
size: .
DNA: TGTGCCAGCAGCGTGTCAATCGGGACTAGCGGGGGTCGATCGTACCAAGAGACCCAGTACTTC
CDR3: CASSVSIGTSGGRSYQETQYF

D: TRBD2
length: 15
V: TRBV6-5
J: TRBJ2-3
size: .
DNA: TGTGCCAGCAGATTGACTAGCGGGGGGTGGGATACGCAGTATTTT
CDR3: CASRLTSGGWDTQYF

D: TRBD1
length: 15
V: TRBV6-5
J: TRBJ1-6
size: .
DNA: TGTGCCAGCAGTAGGGGACAGGAGGCGAATTCACCCCTCCACTTT
CDR3: CASSRGQEANSPLHF

D: TRBD1
length: 15
V: TRBV18
J: TRBJ2-5
size: .
DNA: TGTGCCAGCTCACCTACTGGACAGGGTCAAGAGACCCAGTACTTC
CDR3: CASSPTGQGQETQYF

D: .
length: 13
V: TRBV7-2
J: TRBJ1-3
size: .
DNA: TGTGCCAGCAGCTCCTCCGCGGGGTACACCATATATTTT
CDR3: CASSSSAGYTIYF

D: .
length: 15
V: TRBV18
J: TRBJ2-2
size: .
DNA: TGTGCCAGCTCACCTTTACAGAGATATACCGGGGAGCTGTTTTTT
CDR3: CASSPLQRYTGELFF

D: TRBD2
length: 16
V: TRBV27
J: TRBJ2-2
size: once
DNA: TGTGCCAGCAGTTTCTTGCTAGCGGGGGGTACCGGGGAGCTGTTTTTT
CDR3: CASSFLLAGGTGELFF

D: TRBD2
length: 13
V: TRBV7-9
J: TRBJ2-1
size: .
DNA: TGTGCCAGCCGAAGGACTAGCGACAATGAGCAGTTCTTC
CDR3: CASRRTSDNEQFF

D: .
length: 15
V: TRBV7-6
J: TRBJ1-5
size: .
DNA: TGTGCCAGCAGCTTACTAGGCGGTAGCAATCAGCCCCAGCATTTT
CDR3: CASSLLGGSNQPQHF

D: .
length: 16
V: TRBV1
J: TRBJ1-2
size: .
DNA: TGCACCAGCGACACTTTTGTTTGTGCGAAAGACTATGGCTACACCTTC
CDR3: CTSDTFVCAKDYGYTF

D: .
length: 15
V: TRBV7-2
J: TRBJ1-2
size: .
DNA: TGTGCCAGCAGCCCAGGCGGGAGGGCTTTCGTGGGCTACACCTTC
CDR3: CASSPGGRAFVGYTF

D: TRBD1
length: 12
V: TRBV4-3
J: TRBJ1-1
size: .
DNA: TGCGCCAGCAGCCGACAGGGAGCTGAAGCTTTCTTT
CDR3: CASSRQGAEAFF

D: .
length: 14
V: TRBV5-4
J: TRBJ2-5
size: .
DNA: TGTGCCAGCAGCTTGGACCGACAGCTGGAGACCCAGTACTTC
CDR3: CASSLDRQLETQYF

D: .
length: 16
V: TRBV5-6
J: TRBJ2-6
size: .
DNA: TGTGCCAGCAGCTTACTCCTCGGCTCTGGGGCCAACGTCCTGACTTTC
CDR3: CASSLLLGSGANVLTF

D: .
length: 14
V: TRBV2
J: TRBJ1-1
size: .
DNA: TGTGCCAGCAGTGAAGACAGGGTGAAAACTGAAGCTTTCTTT
CDR3: CASSEDRVKTEAFF

D: .
length: 13
V: TRBV5-8
J: TRBJ1-1
size: .
DNA: TGTGCCAGCAGCCTCACAGGGAGCACTGAAGCTTTCTTT
CDR3: CASSLTGSTEAFF

D: TRBD1
length: 14
V: TRBV5-4
J: TRBJ1-2
size: .
DNA: TGTGCCAGCAGCCCACCGGACAGGGGTTTTGGCTACACCTTC
CDR3: CASSPPDRGFGYTF

D: TRBD2
length: 20
V: TRBV6-2/TRBV6-3
J: TRBJ2-7
size: once
DNA: TGTGCCAGCAGTCCCAGCGGCCCGGGACTAGCGGGGGCCCTCTCCTACGAGCAGTACTTC
CDR3: CASSPSGPGLAGALSYEQYF

D: .
length: 15
V: TRBV5-1
J: TRBJ1-2
size: .
DNA: TGCGCCAGCAGCTTGGACAGGCTCGCTAACTATGGCTACACCTTC
CDR3: CASSLDRLANYGYTF

D: TRBD2
length: 14
V: TRBV19
J: TRBJ2-7
size: .
DNA: TGTGCCAGTAGTAGCGGGAGGCGAACCTACGAGCAGTACTTC
CDR3: CASSSGRRTYEQYF

D: TRBD1
length: 13
V: TRBV5-1
J: TRBJ1-5
size: .
DNA: TGCGCCAGCAGCTTACAGGGGAATCAGCCCCAGCATTTT
CDR3: CASSLQGNQPQHF

D: .
length: 14
V: TRBV7-2
J: TRBJ2-5
size: .
DNA: TGTGCCAGCAGCTTAGGCCCAGGAGGGGAGACCCAGTACTTC
CDR3: CASSLGPGGETQYF

D: .
length: 14
V: TRBV5-1
J: TRBJ1-1
size: .
DNA: TGCGCCAGCAGCCAAGGGACACCGAACACTGAAGCTTTCTTT
CDR3: CASSQGTPNTEAFF

D: TRBD1
length: 16
V: TRBV7-8
J: TRBJ2-7
size: .
DNA: TGTGCCAGCAGCTTAGCCCATGGACAGGGCTCGCGGGAGCAGTACTTC
CDR3: CASSLAHGQGSREQYF

D: TRBD2
length: 15
V: TRBV6-5
J: TRBJ2-7
size: once
DNA: TGTGCCAGCAGACGTGAGGAGGGGAGGGGTTACGAGCAGTACTTC
CDR3: CASRREEGRGYEQYF

D: TRBD2
length: 17
V: TRBV4-2
J: TRBJ2-7
size: .
DNA: TGTGCCAGCAGCCAAGATCTTGCTAGCGGCTCTTTTGGTGAGCAGTACTTC
CDR3: CASSQDLASGSFGEQYF

D: .
length: 12
V: TRBV20-1
J: TRBJ1-5
size: .
DNA: TGCAGTGCTAGTCCCGAGGGTCAGCCCCAGCATTTT
CDR3: CSASPEGQPQHF

D: .
length: 14
V: TRBV5-1
J: TRBJ2-3
size: .
DNA: TGCGCCAGCAGCTTGGACAGGACCACAGATACGCAGTATTTT
CDR3: CASSLDRTTDTQYF

D: TRBD1
length: 13
V: TRBV18
J: TRBJ2-7
size: .
DNA: TGTGCCAGCTCAGGGACAGTCCCCTACGAGCAGTACTTC
CDR3: CASSGTVPYEQYF